This T cell receptor beta chain is drawn from a study of vaccination effects on CD4 cells after COVID-19. Study details: Post-vaccine sample collection fell at a median of 72 days after the second dose.

Findings and limits, study-wide: After vaccination, at late timepoints, clones induced by infection and by vaccine contracted markedly.

In the case of this clone: Its antigen is unknown.

Here immunoSEQ multiplex PCR was the method, and the copy in TCRdb shows in-frame clones only, minus some. Counted here are tens of thousands of clones, around four fifths occurring once; the ten biggest clones make up approximately 1%. Ahead of sequencing, the ViraFEST assay grew antigen-specific CD4+ T cells using viral peptide pools. The culture ran for 10 days, and then CD4+ T cells were isolated. Of the BNT162b2 and mRNA-1273 vaccines, participants received two doses of one or the other. The CDR3 consists of 14 residues. V was trimmed by 4 bases and J by 6 bases, leaving 13 bases between them. CDR1 is MNHEY, CDR2 SVGEGT, per germline.

Sample: CD4+ T cells from PBMCs cultured with HCoV-OC43 spike peptides, taken after COVID-19 vaccination. Subset specified: HCoV-OC43 spike overlapping peptide pool stimulation. The chain recombines TRBV6-2 or TRBV6-3 with TRBJ2-1; no definite D call. The origin of this receptor is a human donor who received a COVID-19 vaccine. The CDR3 DNA is TGTGCCAGCAGTTCCGACCACTGGGGCAATGAGCAGTTCTTC. Protein product: CASSSDHWGNEQFF.